This is a list of T cell receptor beta chains from one sample in a study of T-cell memory formation after mild COVID-19. TCRdb re-called the 5' RACE reads through MiXCR, storing one row per CDR3 protein. The top ten clones hold 1.5% to 1.7% of a sample with tens of thousands of distinct CDR3 sequences, around 20% of them seen once. Sequencing was done on a sample of PBMCs or a T cell subset sorted from them (not recorded which). These receptors were collected from an adult who had mild COVID-19 (a few samples of this study predate the infection). Cell type and time point are not known. Each CDR3 is given with its conserved first and last residue. The D gene is left open where the match is weak. Clone size, where shown, is once, few, many, or a class for clones that have expanded.

length: 14; J: TRBJ1-2; size: once; D: .; V: TRBV7-2; DNA: TGTGCCAGCAGCTTAATGACTAGTCCAGGCGGCTACACCTTC; CDR3: CASSLMTSPGGYTF
length: 14; J: TRBJ2-7; size: many; D: .; V: TRBV5-6; DNA: TGTGCCAGCAGCTTCGATAGGCACGCCTACGAGCAGTACTTC; CDR3: CASSFDRHAYEQYF
length: 15; J: TRBJ2-5; size: many; D: .; V: TRBV7-3; DNA: TGTGCCAGCAGCTTACGGAACGGGATCGGGGAGACCCAGTACTTC; CDR3: CASSLRNGIGETQYF
length: 14; J: TRBJ1-1; size: .; D: .; V: TRBV21-1; DNA: TGTGCCAGCAGCAAAGAGGCGGAATACACTGAAGCTTTCTTT; CDR3: CASSKEAEYTEAFF
length: 13; J: TRBJ2-5; size: many; D: .; V: TRBV5-5; DNA: TGTGCCAGCAGCGTTGACCCTCTGGAGACCCAGTACTTC; CDR3: CASSVDPLETQYF
length: 16; J: TRBJ2-3; size: few; D: TRBD2; V: TRBV2; DNA: TGTGCCAGCAGTAAGCTAGCGGGGCCCGTCACAGATACGCAGTATTTT; CDR3: CASSKLAGPVTDTQYF
length: 17; J: TRBJ2-3; size: .; D: .; V: TRBV19; DNA: TGTGCCAGTAGTGCCCGTTTTCTGGCCTCTAGCACAGATACGCAGTATTTT; CDR3: CASSARFLASSTDTQYF
length: 15; J: TRBJ1-1; size: .; D: .; V: TRBV9; DNA: TGTGCCAGCAGCGCCGGGGGACAAATGAACACTGAAGCTTTCTTT; CDR3: CASSAGGQMNTEAFF
length: 17; J: TRBJ2-2; size: many; D: .; V: TRBV21-1; DNA: TGTGCCAGCAGCAAAGTAGCGGGGACTAGCGAAACCGGGGAGCTGTTTTTT; CDR3: CASSKVAGTSETGELFF
length: 16; J: TRBJ1-1; size: many; D: .; V: TRBV6-5; DNA: TGTGCCAGCAGTCAAGAGGCCCTCCTGGCGAACACTGAAGCTTTCTTT; CDR3: CASSQEALLANTEAFF
length: 11; J: TRBJ2-1; size: .; D: .; V: TRBV6-5; DNA: TGTGCCAGCAGTTACGGTAGGGAGCAGTTCTTC; CDR3: CASSYGREQFF
length: 14; J: TRBJ2-4; size: few; D: .; V: TRBV2; DNA: TGTGCCAGCAAATGGGATGGAGCCAAAAACATTCAGTACTTC; CDR3: CASKWDGAKNIQYF
length: 18; J: TRBJ1-4; size: .; D: TRBD1; V: TRBV20-1; DNA: TGCAGTGCTAGAGATATCCCTAATGACAGGGGCGAAGATGAAAAACTGTTTTTT; CDR3: CSARDIPNDRGEDEKLFF
length: 15; J: TRBJ1-4; size: many; D: .; V: TRBV2; DNA: TGTGCCAGCAGTGAAAATGGGCAGGGCCCCGAAAAACTGTTTTTT; CDR3: CASSENGQGPEKLFF
length: 15; J: TRBJ2-5; size: few; D: .; V: TRBV5-5; DNA: TGTGCCAGCAGCTTGGAAGGGGGAGGTGGGCAGACCCAGTACTTC; CDR3: CASSLEGGGGQTQYF
length: 15; J: TRBJ2-3; size: many; D: TRBD2; V: TRBV7-9; DNA: TGTGCCAGCAACCCGGGGGGTCCGAGCACAGATACGCAGTATTTT; CDR3: CASNPGGPSTDTQYF
length: 16; J: TRBJ2-1; size: .; D: .; V: TRBV10-3; DNA: TGTGCCATCAAATTCTCCGGGAGCGATCCCTACAATGAGCAGTTCTTC; CDR3: CAIKFSGSDPYNEQFF
length: 14; J: TRBJ2-7; size: many; D: TRBD1; V: TRBV5-1; DNA: TGCGCCAGCAGCTCCGGGACAGGGGCCTACGAGCAGTACTTC; CDR3: CASSSGTGAYEQYF
length: 13; J: TRBJ2-5; size: many; D: TRBD2; V: TRBV11-3; DNA: TGTGCCAGCAGCAAGCGGGGCCAAGAGACCCAGTACTTC; CDR3: CASSKRGQETQYF
length: 15; J: TRBJ2-7; size: many; D: .; V: TRBV4-2; DNA: TGTGCCAGCAGCCAAGATCCTGGCGGATCCTACGAGCAGTACTTC; CDR3: CASSQDPGGSYEQYF
length: 16; J: TRBJ2-7; size: few; D: TRBD2; V: TRBV7-8; DNA: TGTGCCAGCAGCCACCTGATTGGAGCGGGGGACCCCGAGCAGTACTTC; CDR3: CASSHLIGAGDPEQYF
length: 14; J: TRBJ1-1; size: many; D: .; V: TRBV10-3; DNA: TGTGCCATCAGACCTAGGGGTATGAACACTGAAGCTTTCTTT; CDR3: CAIRPRGMNTEAFF
length: 11; J: TRBJ2-7; size: many; D: .; V: TRBV6-6; DNA: TGTGCCAGCAGTATGTACCACGAGCAGTACTTC; CDR3: CASSMYHEQYF
length: 11; J: TRBJ1-1; size: many; D: TRBD1; V: TRBV6-2/TRBV6-3; DNA: TGTGCCAGCAGGGGGGACAGGCTCTCCGTCTTT; CDR3: CASRGDRLSVF
length: 15; J: TRBJ1-1; size: many; D: .; V: TRBV6-5; DNA: TGTGCCAGCAGCTCTAATAGGGTTTCGAACACTGAAGCTTTCTTT; CDR3: CASSSNRVSNTEAFF
length: 13; J: TRBJ2-3; size: many; D: .; V: TRBV7-3; DNA: TGTGCCAGCAGCTTAAATCCGTCAGATACGCAGTATTTT; CDR3: CASSLNPSDTQYF
length: 14; J: TRBJ2-3; size: few; D: .; V: TRBV9; DNA: TGTGCCAGCAGCGGGACTCTCCCCGGAGATACGCAGTATTTT; CDR3: CASSGTLPGDTQYF
length: 13; J: TRBJ1-1; size: few; D: .; V: TRBV27; DNA: TGTGCCAGCAGTTTAAAGGTTGACACTGAAGCTTTCTTT; CDR3: CASSLKVDTEAFF
length: 15; J: TRBJ2-5; size: many; D: TRBD2; V: TRBV7-9; DNA: TGTGCCAGCAGCTTAGGGACTAGCGACCAAGAGACCCAGTACTTC; CDR3: CASSLGTSDQETQYF
length: 14; J: TRBJ2-5; size: many; D: .; V: TRBV2; DNA: TGTGCCAGCAGTGATCGTTTTAGCGGAGAGACCCAGTACTTC; CDR3: CASSDRFSGETQYF
length: 12; J: TRBJ2-1; size: many; D: TRBD1; V: TRBV20-1; DNA: TGCAGTGCGCACAGGGGATACTTTGAGCAGTTCTTC; CDR3: CSAHRGYFEQFF
length: 16; J: TRBJ2-3; size: many; D: TRBD2; V: TRBV15; DNA: TGTGCCACCAGCAGAGCTAGCGGGAGGAGCGGGGATACGCAGTATTTT; CDR3: CATSRASGRSGDTQYF
length: 14; J: TRBJ2-7; size: .; D: .; V: TRBV12-3/TRBV12-4; DNA: TGTGCCAGCAGTCCCCGGGGGGCGACGCGGGAGCAGTACTTC; CDR3: CASSPRGATREQYF
length: 13; J: TRBJ2-2; size: many; D: .; V: TRBV2; DNA: TGTGCCAGCAGTGAAGTGGACACCGGGGAGCTGTTTTTT; CDR3: CASSEVDTGELFF
length: 15; J: TRBJ2-6; size: many; D: .; V: TRBV6-1; DNA: TGTGCCAGCAGTGAAAATCCCTCTGGGGCCAACGTCCTGACTTTC; CDR3: CASSENPSGANVLTF
length: 15; J: TRBJ2-4; size: many; D: TRBD1; V: TRBV5-1; DNA: TGCGCCAGCAGCACCGGACAGGGAGCGGGAAACATTCAGTACTTC; CDR3: CASSTGQGAGNIQYF
length: 15; J: TRBJ1-1; size: many; D: .; V: TRBV20-1; DNA: TGCAGTGCCCTCGGAGGGGGTTTGAGGAACACTGATGCTTTCTTT; CDR3: CSALGGGLRNTDAFF
length: 18; J: TRBJ2-6; size: many; D: TRBD1; V: TRBV15; DNA: TGTGCCACCAGCACCCCAGGACAGGGTCCCTCTGGGGCCAACGTCCTGACTTTC; CDR3: CATSTPGQGPSGANVLTF
length: 14; J: TRBJ2-2; size: .; D: TRBD1; V: TRBV9; DNA: TGTGCCAGCAGTGAAACAGGGGAAACCGGGGAGCTGTTTTTT; CDR3: CASSETGETGELFF
length: 15; J: TRBJ2-4; size: many; D: .; V: TRBV7-9; DNA: TGTGCCAGCAGCTTAGGGGCACGAGGCCAAAACATTCAGTACTTC; CDR3: CASSLGARGQNIQYF
length: 17; J: TRBJ2-6; size: many; D: .; V: TRBV11-2; DNA: TGTGCCAGCAGCTTAGCCGGGGGAAGGACTGGGGCCAACGTCCTGACTTTC; CDR3: CASSLAGGRTGANVLTF
length: 14; J: TRBJ1-1; size: many; D: .; V: TRBV5-5; DNA: TGTGCCAGCAGCAGCAACGCAGGGACTCCCGGAGCTTTCTTT; CDR3: CASSSNAGTPGAFF
length: 12; J: TRBJ1-1; size: many; D: TRBD1; V: TRBV6-2/TRBV6-3; DNA: TGTGCCAGCAGGGGACAGGCCACTGAAGCTTTCTTT; CDR3: CASRGQATEAFF
length: 13; J: TRBJ2-1; size: .; D: .; V: TRBV12-3/TRBV12-4; DNA: TGTGCCAGCAGTTTTGGTGGGGTAAATGAGCAGTTCTTC; CDR3: CASSFGGVNEQFF
length: 15; J: TRBJ2-3; size: many; D: .; V: TRBV4-2; DNA: TGTGCCAGCAGCCAAACGGGAATGGGCACAGATACGCAGTATTTT; CDR3: CASSQTGMGTDTQYF